These 31 T cell receptor beta chains originate from one sample sequenced in a study of blood T cell repertoires in COVID-19. Clones were read by immunoSEQ multiplex PCR, and TCRdb kept only the in-frame ones, dropping some. Of approximately 300,000 clones listed, more than 70% are singletons. Sample: PBMCs or T cells enriched from blood (not recorded which). The receptor source for this set is a woman in her 30s who had recovered from COVID-19.

The chain carries TRBV7-3 and TRBJ2-7; 7 bases line up with TRBD2. The V segment lost 4 bases and the J segment 3 bases; nucleotides outside the gene matches: 12. The CDR3 loop spans 16 amino acids. CDR1 SGHTA and CDR2 FQGTGA come from the germline V gene. The CDR3 protein is CASSSSSTTSRYEQYF. The CDR3 region has the DNA TGTGCCAGCAGCTCCTCCTCTACGACTAGCCGCTACGAGCAGTACTTC.

The V call is TRBV9, the J call TRBJ2-5, with a weak D call TRBD2 (5 bases). Trimming removed 3 bases from V and 2 bases from J, with 8 bases in between. Germline values: CDR1 SGDLS, CDR2 YYNGEE. The CDR3 is 13 amino acids. The CDR3 region has the DNA TGTGCCAGCAGCGCCGGACTGCAAGAGACCCAGTACTTC. Residues: CASSAGLQETQYF.

This chain connects TRBV7-2 to TRBJ2-5; 7 bases are shared with TRBD2. With 5 bases clipped from V and 1 base from J, the junction kept 7 bases outside the gene matches. The CDR3 length is 15 residues. In germline, CDR1 is SGHTA, CDR2 FQGNSA. Written as DNA, the CDR3 is TGTGCCAGCAGCAACCAGAGGACTAGCCAAGAGACCCAGTACTTC. Translated: CASSNQRTSQETQYF.

This clone was seen a handful of times. The chain recombines TRBV2 with TRBJ1-3; 8 bases map to TRBD1. The germline V gene has CDR1 SNHLY and CDR2 FYNNEI. The CDR3 contains 14 residues. V trimming: 8 bases; J trimming: 0 bases; junction bases outside the gene matches: 3. CDR3 in DNA: TGTGCCAGCCTTACAGGGGGCTCTGGAAACACCATATATTTT. It specifies CASLTGGSGNTIYF.

This clone was found once. The chain couples TRBV4-3 to TRBJ1-1; 11 bases map to TRBD1. The V and J ends lost 4 bases and 5 bases, in that order; junction bases with no gene match: 6. CDR3 length equals 15 residues. Per the germline V gene, CDR1 is LGHNA and CDR2 is YSLEER. CDR3 in amino acids: CASSLGTGGGTEAFF. The CDR3 DNA follows: TGCGCCAGCAGCCTGGGGACAGGGGGAGGAACTGAAGCTTTCTTT.

V is TRBV10-3 and J is TRBJ1-6; 9 bases match TRBD1. Germline loops: CDR1 ENHRY, CDR2 SYGVKD. The CDR3 runs to 14 residues. V was pared by 6 bases and J by 6 bases, with 3 bases of the junction left unmatched. This CDR3 is CAISRDRANSPLHF. The CDR3, as DNA: TGTGCCATCAGCCGGGACAGGGCTAATTCACCCCTCCACTTT.

The genes are TRBV11-2 and TRBJ2-1; D remains ambiguous. The germline gives CDR1 SGHAT, CDR2 FQNNGV. V gave up 5 bases and J gave up 1 base, with 12 bases separating them. This CDR3 spans 15 amino acids. Here the CDR3 DNA reads TGTGCCAGCAGCCCGTCGCGGCTATCCTACAATGAGCAGTTCTTC. Its translation is CASSPSRLSYNEQFF.

CDR3: CAWSVPGGPYF. The CDR3 coding sequence is TGTGCCTGGAGTGTTCCAGGGGGGCCGTACTTC. This chain connects TRBV30 to TRBJ2-7; tentative D call: TRBD1 (7 bases). CDR1 GTSNPN and CDR2 SVGIG come from the germline V gene (reference sequence). V shed 0 bases and J shed 12 bases, with 12 bases lying between them. This CDR3 has 11 residues.

The rearrangement joins TRBV11-1 to TRBJ2-3; D is ambiguous. Per the germline V gene, CDR1 is SGHAT and CDR2 is FQDESV (reference sequence). The CDR3 loop spans 14 amino acids. V dropped 3 bases and J dropped 6 bases, with 13 bases sitting between them. Here the CDR3 reads CASSLMGSTDTQYF. The CDR3 nucleotides read TGTGCCAGCAGCTTGATGGGCTCCACCGATACGCAGTATTTT. The full variable domain, with the rest looked up from reference TRBV11-1 and TRBJ2-3, is EAEVAQSPRYKITEKSQAVAFWCDPISGHATLYWYRQILGQGPELLVQFQDESVVDDSQLPKDRFSAERLKGVDSTLKIQPAELGDSAMYLCASSLMGSTDTQYFGPGTRLTVL.

The CDR3 loop is CASSISLTGPRNYNEQFF. In nucleotides, the CDR3 is TGTGCCAGTAGTATATCCCTAACGGGTCCGAGGAACTACAATGAGCAGTTCTTC. The V and J genes are TRBV19 and TRBJ2-1; D is unresolved. Trimming shortened V by 2 bases and J by 3 bases, and 20 bases separated the two germline ends. From germline, CDR1 is LNHDA and CDR2 SQIVND (reference sequence). This CDR3 comprises 18 residues.

The chain uses TRBV10-1 and TRBJ1-1; a possible D gene is TRBD1 (6 bases). V dropped 3 bases and J dropped 4 bases, with 9 bases sitting between them. Germline V gene sequence: CDR1 WNHNN, CDR2 SYGVQD (reference sequence). The CDR3 has 13 residues. The DNA for the CDR3 is TGCGCCAGCAGTGATGGGGGCGGCACTGAAGCTTTCTTT. Encoded protein: CASSDGGGTEAFF.

This clone was counted only a few times. This rearrangement joins TRBV27 to TRBJ2-7, with 14 bases matching TRBD2. Looked up from germline, CDR1 is MNHEY and CDR2 is SMNVEV (reference sequence). This CDR3 is built from 13 residues. V lost 8 bases to trimming and J lost 7 bases; unmatched junction nucleotides: 4. CDR3 nucleotide sequence: TGTGCCAGCCGACTAGCGGGGGGGGAGGAGCAGTACTTC. Protein product: CASRLAGGEEQYF.

The chain employs TRBV28 and TRBJ2-6, with a tentative D call TRBD1 (6 bases). The germline V and J ends were trimmed by 3 bases and 2 bases, with 11 bases remaining between them. The CDR3 runs to 16 residues. Germline V gene sequence: CDR1 MDHEN, CDR2 SYDVKM. CDR3 sequence reads: CASSFSGGAGANVLTF. In DNA form, the CDR3 reads TGTGCCAGCAGTTTCTCTGGGGGCGCTGGGGCCAACGTCCTGACTTTC.

This clone occurred a few times. CDR3 DNA sequence: TGTGCCAGCAGCCAAGAAGATTTTCAGGAAGCTTTCTTT. As protein: CASSQEDFQEAFF. The V and J genes are TRBV14 and TRBJ1-1; no definite D call. Germline-derived CDR1 and CDR2 are SGHDN and FVKESK. Deletions cut 0 bases from V and 8 bases from J, with 10 bases between. The CDR3 sequence is 13 residues long.

The chain is built from TRBV11-2 and TRBJ2-5; 7 bases are a match to TRBD2. The junction had 14 bases not matched to a gene; V was cut back by 5 bases and J by 8 bases. The germline gives CDR1 SGHAT, CDR2 FQNNGV. The CDR3 covers 15 residues. CDR3 in amino acids: CASSHTIAGSETQYF. The CDR3 DNA is TGTGCCAGCAGCCATACCATAGCGGGCTCTGAAACCCAGTACTTC.

V gene TRBV12-5 combines with J gene TRBJ2-1, with 10 bases fitting TRBD2. Germline assignment: CDR1 LGHNT and CDR2 FRNRAP. The CDR3 spans 14 residues. V lost 0 bases and J lost 12; bases outside the gene matches: 5. The CDR3 DNA reads as TGTGCTAGTGGTTTGGTACCTAGCGGGGGTCCGCAGTTCTTC. Protein: CASGLVPSGGPQFF. The entire variable domain, with the rest obtained from reference TRBV12-5 and TRBJ2-1, is as follows: DARVTQTPRHKVTEMGQEVTMRCQPILGHNTVFWYRQTMMQGLELLAYFRNRAPLDDSGMPKDRFSAEMPDATLATLKIQPSEPRDSAVYFCASGLVPSGGPQFFGPGTRLTVL.

This chain joins TRBV14 and TRBJ2-3, with D hard to call. Germline-derived CDR1 and CDR2 are SGHDN and FVKESK. The length of the CDR3 is 11 residues. Trimming took 3 bases from V and 7 from J, leaving 5 bases between them. The CDR3 DNA is TGTGCCAGCAGCCATTCAAATACGCAGTATTTT. This translates into CASSHSNTQYF.

The V call is TRBV27, the J call TRBJ1-1; D perhaps matches TRBD1 (6 bases). V was pared by 4 bases and J by 4 bases, with 16 bases between. Germline CDR1 MNHEY, CDR2 SMNVEV (reference sequence). The CDR3 runs to 15 residues. CDR3 coding DNA: TGTGCCAGCAGTTCATTCAACAGGGTGATCACTGAAGCTTTCTTT. This translates into CASSSFNRVITEAFF.

CDR3 loop: CASSRDPRQIEYEQYF. DNA of the CDR3: TGTGCCAGCAGCCGAGACCCGAGACAGATAGAATACGAGCAGTACTTC. The chain couples TRBV3-1 (or the pseudogene TRBV3-2) to TRBJ2-7, with TRBD1 as a possible D gene (5 bases). The germline V and J ends were trimmed by 4 bases and 4 bases, with 20 bases remaining between them. This CDR3 comprises 16 residues. CDR1 LGHDT and CDR2 YNNKEL come from the germline V gene (reference sequence).

The chain uses TRBV19 and TRBJ1-4; D unclear. Germline-derived CDR1 and CDR2 are LNHDA and SQIVND (reference sequence). This CDR3 region has 13 residues. V lost 7 bases and J lost 6, with 12 bases in between. Written as DNA, the CDR3 is TGTGCCAGTATGGCAGCGACCTATGAAAAACTGTTTTTT. It is translated as CASMAATYEKLFF.

This chain connects TRBV15 to TRBJ1-5, with TRBD1 matching 12 bases. The CDR3 runs to 17 residues. J gave up 2 bases and V 3 bases, and 5 bases lay outside the gene matches. The germline V gene encodes CDR1 LNHNV and CDR2 YYDKDF (reference sequence). DNA of the CDR3: TGTGCCACCAGCAGTATGGGACAGGGGGCAGGCAATCAGCCCCAGCATTTT. Its translation is CATSSMGQGAGNQPQHF.

V and J are TRBV19 and TRBJ2-2; perhaps TRBD1 as D (5 bases). Germline V gives CDR1 LNHDA, CDR2 SQIVND (reference sequence). This CDR3 is built from 15 residues. V was cut by 5 bases and J by 8 bases, with 18 bases left in between. Here the CDR3 DNA reads TGTGCCAGTAGTTCCGGCCGCAGGGAATCGGGGGAGCTGTTTTTT. Protein: CASSSGRRESGELFF.

This clone has just one count. The V call is TRBV7-9, the J call TRBJ2-7; D possibly corresponds to TRBD2 (6 bases). The CDR3 totals 14 residues. V dropped 3 bases and J dropped 2 bases, with 11 bases sitting between them. CDR1 and CDR2 (germline): SEHNR, FQNEAQ (reference sequence). In DNA, the CDR3 is TGTGCCAGCAGCTTTGATAGCGGTACCTACGAGCAGTACTTC. This encodes CASSFDSGTYEQYF.

V is TRBV29-1 and J is TRBJ2-7, with D possibly TRBD1 on 5 matching bases. Trimming took off 4 bases at V and 1 base at J, with 11 bases between the two ends. CDR1 is SQVTM and CDR2 is ANQGSEA in the germline V gene. The CDR3 runs 13 residues. CDR3 sequence: CSVGKGPSYEQYF. CDR3 DNA sequence: TGCAGCGTTGGGAAGGGGCCATCCTACGAGCAGTACTTC.

This sequence joins TRBV6-1 and TRBJ1-1; D remains ambiguous. Trimming took 2 bases from V and 6 from J, leaving 13 bases between them. The germline gives CDR1 MNHNS, CDR2 SASEGT. The CDR3 is made up of 14 amino acids. CDR3 sequence: CASSESISGPEAFF. In DNA form, the CDR3 reads TGTGCCAGCAGTGAAAGTATCTCTGGGCCTGAAGCTTTCTTT.

For this clone: Different DNA sequences within this sample yield the same CDR3. V is TRBV7-3 and J is TRBJ1-1; a possible D gene is TRBD1 (6 bases). Trimming stripped 0 bases from V and 2 bases from J, with 7 bases between. There are 14 residues in the CDR3. Germline V gene data show CDR1 as SGHTA and CDR2 as FQGTGA. The chain's CDR3 is CASSLTGGNTEAFF. As DNA, the CDR3 is TGTGCCAGCAGCTTAACAGGGGGTAACACTGAAGCTTTCTTT.

This rearrangement joins TRBV6-5 to TRBJ1-6; D possibly corresponds to TRBD1 (5 bases). V lost 0 bases, J lost 9 bases, and 9 bases lay in between. CDR1 and CDR2 from the germline V gene are MNHEY and SVGAGI. This CDR3 comprises 14 residues. The CDR3: CASSYSQDGSPLHF. CDR3 DNA: TGTGCCAGCAGTTACTCACAGGACGGTTCACCCCTCCACTTT.

The chain couples TRBV28 to TRBJ2-2, with 7 bases identical to TRBD2. The V and J ends lost 3 bases and 2 bases, in that order; junction bases with no gene match: 6. The CDR3 covers 16 residues. Germline loops: CDR1 MDHEN, CDR2 SYDVKM. The CDR3 is CASSFLGTKNTGELFF. Written as DNA, the CDR3 is TGTGCCAGCAGTTTTCTTGGGACTAAAAACACCGGGGAGCTGTTTTTT.

V and J are TRBV28 and TRBJ1-4, with D unresolved. The CDR3 length is 14 residues. V was trimmed by 3 bases and J by 5 bases, leaving 10 bases between them. Germline CDR1 is MDHEN and CDR2 is SYDVKM. The CDR3 here is CASSFRLLNEKLFF. The CDR3 region has the DNA TGTGCCAGCAGTTTTCGACTGTTAAATGAAAAACTGTTTTTT.

The chain joins TRBV3-1 (or the pseudogene TRBV3-2) to TRBJ1-3, with no clear D. Germline CDR1 is LGHDT and CDR2 is YNNKEL (reference sequence). V lost 1 base and J lost 0, with 13 bases in between. This CDR3 contains 17 residues. The CDR3 protein is CASSQVGGFLSGNTIYF. The CDR3 region has the DNA TGTGCCAGCAGCCAAGTAGGAGGGTTCCTCTCTGGAAACACCATATATTTT.

The chain is built from TRBV6-2 or TRBV6-3 and TRBJ2-1, with 9 bases aligning to TRBD1. J gave up 10 bases and V 2 bases, and 9 bases lay outside the gene matches. CDR3 length: 15 amino acids. CDR1 MNHEY and CDR2 SVGEGT come from the germline V gene. Here the CDR3 reads CASSYRGQGVAEQFF. Here the CDR3 DNA reads TGTGCCAGCAGTTACAGGGGACAGGGAGTAGCCGAGCAGTTCTTC.